The 25 T cell receptor beta chains below were found in one sample sequenced in a study of early T cells in non-severe SARS-CoV-2 infection. MiXCR, applied by TCRdb to the 5' RACE reads, yields one record per CDR3 protein. The sample consists of more than 45,000 distinct CDR3 sequences, 9.5% to 15% of them appearing once. Sequencing was done on a sample of whole blood. The receptors shown here come from an adult who was a healthcare worker with PCR-confirmed SARS-CoV-2 infection or an uninfected control (not recorded which).

The rearrangement links TRBV6-2 or TRBV6-3 to TRBJ1-1; TRBD1 might be the D (6 bases). CDR1 MNHEY and CDR2 SVGEGT come from the germline V gene. The V gene lost 5 bases and the J gene lost 0 bases, with 19 bases spanning the gap. The CDR3 contains 17 residues. DNA of the CDR3: TGTGCCAGCAGTGGACGGGGGGGCGCAATCATGAACACTGAAGCTTTCTTT. It specifies CASSGRGGAIMNTEAFF.

This clonotype was found many times. The CDR3 nucleotides are TGTGCCAGCAGCCTCCGTCCCGGGACAGGGTTTGAGCAGTTCTTC. This codes for CASSLRPGTGFEQFF. V usage is TRBV7-7 and J usage is TRBJ2-1; TRBD1 matches at 9 bases. CDR3 length equals 15 residues. Germline V gene data show CDR1 as SSHAT and CDR2 as FNYEAQ (reference sequence). The V segment lost 5 bases and the J segment 9 bases; nucleotides outside the gene matches: 11.

The CDR3 loop is CSVDRTSCYEQYF. The CDR3 DNA follows: TGCAGCGTTGACCGGACCAGCTGTTACGAGCAGTACTTC. The chain carries TRBV29-1 and TRBJ2-7; D remains ambiguous. In germline, CDR1 is SQVTM, CDR2 ANQGSEA. The CDR3 extends over 13 amino acids. V was pared by 3 bases and J by 4 bases, with 13 bases between.

This clonotype was recorded many times. The chain combines TRBV27 with TRBJ2-2; 7 bases align to TRBD2. Germline lookup yields CDR1 MNHEY and CDR2 SMNVEV (reference sequence). Trimming removed 3 bases from V and 6 bases from J; junction bases left unmatched: 7. This CDR3 contains 15 residues. The CDR3 nucleotides are TGTGCCAGCAGTTTCTTGGCGGGAGAAGCCGGGGAGCTGTTTTTT. This sequence encodes CASSFLAGEAGELFF.

This clonotype came up a few times. The chain recombines TRBV10-3 with TRBJ2-5; D may correspond to TRBD1 or TRBD2 (6 bases each). The germline V gene encodes CDR1 ENHRY and CDR2 SYGVKD. CDR3 length equals 14 residues. Trimming stripped 4 bases from V and 5 bases from J, with 14 bases between. CDR3 coding DNA: TGTGCCATCAGTGGTACTAGCCAGGGGGAGACCCAGTACTTC. It encodes CAISGTSQGETQYF.

This clonotype has only a few counts. The chain uses TRBV30 and TRBJ2-4; 7 bases line up with TRBD2. Germline V gene sequence: CDR1 GTSNPN, CDR2 SVGIG (reference sequence). This CDR3 has 13 residues. Trimming at V came to 2 bases and at J to 7 bases, leaving 5 bases not matched to a gene. The DNA of the CDR3 is TGTGCCTGGAGTTGGGGGGGACTTAACATTCAGTACTTC. Translated: CAWSWGGLNIQYF.

The chain uses TRBV7-8 and TRBJ2-5; D ambiguous. CDR1 is SGHVS, CDR2 FQNEAQ, per germline. The CDR3 length is 11 residues. The CDR3 DNA is TGTGTTATATGGAAGGGTGAGACCCAGTACTTC. Translated: CVIWKGETQYF.

This clonotype was detected many times. This chain connects TRBV10-3 to TRBJ1-6; D call uncertain. CDR1 ENHRY and CDR2 SYGVKD come from the germline V gene. The CDR3 is 14 amino acids. V lost 7 bases and J 2 bases, leaving 9 bases between the germline ends. CDR3 region: CAINPGTYNSPLHF. CDR3 nucleotides: TGTGCCATCAATCCGGGGACCTATAATTCACCCCTCCACTTT.

This clonotype was counted between two and nine times. This chain links TRBV6-6 with TRBJ2-4, with D possibly TRBD2 on 6 matching bases. The CDR3 is 12 residues long. With 7 bases removed from V and 9 bases from J, the gap between germline ends came to 13 bases. Germline V gene lookup returns CDR1 MNHNY and CDR2 SVGAGI (reference sequence). In DNA, the CDR3 is TGTGCCAGCACAGGAGGGTTATCCATTCAGTACTTC. This encodes CASTGGLSIQYF.

This clonotype was detected many times. The CDR3 loop is CASSSRQGTSGHPPYEQYF. DNA of the CDR3: TGTGCCAGCAGTTCCCGACAGGGGACTAGCGGACACCCCCCCTACGAGCAGTACTTC. The J gene is TRBJ2-7, the V gene TRBV28; 11 bases line up with TRBD2. The CDR3 is 19 residues long. Germline V gene lookup returns CDR1 MDHEN and CDR2 SYDVKM. Unmatched junction bases numbered 16, after V lost 4 bases and J lost 2 bases. Looking up the rest from reference TRBV28 and TRBJ2-7 gives the full variable domain: DVKVTQSSRYLVKRTGEKVFLECVQDMDHENMFWYRQDPGLGLRLIYFSYDVKMKEKGDIPEGYSVSREKKERFSLILESASTNQTSMYLCASSSRQGTSGHPPYEQYFGPGTRLTVT.

This clonotype occurred a few times. The chain joins TRBV20-1 to TRBJ2-7; TRBD1 might be the D (5 bases). Germline CDR1 DFQATT, CDR2 SNEGSKA (reference sequence). The CDR3 covers 12 residues. The V end was cut by 6 bases, the J end by 5 bases, with 14 bases between. DNA for the CDR3: TGCAGTGCCCGGCGCCCGGACAACGAGCAGTACTTC. Encoded protein: CSARRPDNEQYF.

There are many counts of this clonotype. This sequence joins TRBV2 and TRBJ1-3; perhaps TRBD1 as D (6 bases). Germline CDR1 and CDR2: SNHLY and FYNNEI. There are 15 residues in the CDR3. V was clipped by 7 bases and J by 0 bases, with 13 bases between them. CDR3: CASTIQGSSGNTIYF. CDR3 in DNA: TGTGCCAGCACGATACAGGGAAGCTCTGGAAACACCATATATTTT.

This clonotype ranks as medium-sized. The rearrangement joins TRBV9 to TRBJ2-7; D not resolved. V was cut by 0 bases and J by 2 bases, with 9 bases left in between. The germline V gene has CDR1 SGDLS and CDR2 YYNGEE. The CDR3 length is 14 residues. The CDR3 protein is CASSVEDGTYEQYF. CDR3 DNA sequence: TGTGCCAGCAGCGTAGAAGACGGAACCTACGAGCAGTACTTC.

This clonotype came up many times. This chain links TRBV12-3 or TRBV12-4 with TRBJ1-6; D unclear. Trimming stripped 3 bases from V and 8 bases from J, with 5 bases between. The CDR3 is made up of 12 amino acids. The CDR3 DNA is TGTGCCAGCAGTTTGGACCATTCACCCCTCCACTTT. This sequence encodes CASSLDHSPLHF.

This clonotype occurred many times. CDR3 nucleotides: TGTGCCAGCAGTTTGCGGGAGGGCTACGAGCAGTACTTC. This translates into CASSLREGYEQYF. The rearrangement joins TRBV12-3 or TRBV12-4 to TRBJ2-7, with 9 bases matching TRBD2. This CDR3 is built from 13 residues. J lost 3 bases, V lost 3 bases, and 0 bases had no gene match.

This chain connects TRBV4-2 to TRBJ2-7; TRBD1 aligns across 7 bases. V lost 3 bases, J lost 6 bases, and 14 bases stayed unmatched. This CDR3 has 16 residues. The V gene's germline CDR1 is LGHNA and CDR2 YNFKEQ. The CDR3 is CASSQEPGQTSGEQYF. The CDR3 DNA sequence: TGTGCCAGCAGCCAGGAACCGGGACAGACCTCTGGCGAGCAGTACTTC.

This clonotype was picked up one time. This may arise from a read error, as a much more abundant clone is one base away. V gene TRBV7-8 combines with J gene TRBJ1-5; D is unclear. The CDR3 length is 14 residues. Trimming pared 7 bases from V and 7 bases from J, leaving 17 bases between. Germline values: CDR1 SGHVS, CDR2 FQNEAQ. This chain's CDR3 is CASNPRVLEQPQHF. CDR3 sequence (DNA): TGTGCCAGCAACCCAAGGGTACTCGAACAGCCCCAGCATTTT.

The V gene is TRBV4-2, the J gene TRBJ2-4; 7 nucleotides line up with TRBD1. The junction had 12 bases not matched to a gene; V was cut back by 4 bases and J by 3 bases. Germline V gene lookup returns CDR1 LGHNA and CDR2 YNFKEQ. CDR3 length: 17 residues. The CDR3 nucleotides are TGTGCCAGCAGCCCGCTCACAGGGGAGAGAGGCAAAAACATTCAGTACTTC. Amino acid sequence: CASSPLTGERGKNIQYF.

Ten or more counts support this clonotype. V is TRBV7-2 and J is TRBJ2-5; D may be TRBD1 (6 bases). Trimming removed 5 bases from V and 6 bases from J, with 19 bases in between. The CDR3 has 15 residues. Per the germline V gene, CDR1 is SGHTA and CDR2 is FQGNSA. The CDR3, as DNA: TGTGCCAGCAGCCTGACAGGTCTACCCCCGCAGACCCAGTACTTC. Translation gives CASSLTGLPPQTQYF.

CDR3 nucleotide sequence: TGCAGTGCTAGTCGTCCGACAGGGAAATACGAGCAGTACTTC. It yields the protein CSASRPTGKYEQYF. The chain uses TRBV20-1 and TRBJ2-7; 7 bases map to TRBD1. Germline trimming cut 3 bases from V and 4 bases from J; bases unmatched to any gene: 9. There are 14 residues in the CDR3. CDR1 is DFQATT, CDR2 SNEGSKA, per germline (reference sequence).

This clonotype appeared a few times. The gene calls are TRBV2 and TRBJ2-1; 8 bases align to TRBD2. The CDR3 covers 14 residues. The junction had 7 bases not matched to a gene; V was cut back by 10 bases and J by 2 bases. The germline V gene encodes CDR1 SNHLY and CDR2 FYNNEI. The DNA for the CDR3 is TGTGCCATCCCGGGAGGGGGACCCTACAATGAGCAGTTCTTC. This sequence encodes CAIPGGGPYNEQFF.

This clonotype was seen a handful of times. V gene TRBV27 combines with J gene TRBJ2-7; D is unresolved. The V end lost 2 bases, the J end lost 7 bases, and 18 bases lay between the germline ends. CDR3 length: 15 amino acids. The germline CDR1 and CDR2 sequences are MNHEY and SMNVEV (reference sequence). The CDR3, as DNA: TGTGCCAGCAGTTTAGGGTCTAGTGGAAAGGGTGAGCAGTACTTC. Its protein is CASSLGSSGKGEQYF.

The V and J genes are TRBV5-4 and TRBJ2-7, with a possible D match to TRBD1 (6 bases). The V and J ends lost 4 bases and 2 bases respectively, with 10 bases between them. The CDR3 sequence is 13 residues long. Germline values: CDR1 SGHNT, CDR2 YYREEE (reference sequence). In nucleotides, the CDR3 is TGTGCCAGCAGCACGACAGGCACCTACGAGCAGTACTTC. Translation gives CASSTTGTYEQYF.

The chain recombines TRBV7-2 with TRBJ2-1; 9 positions match TRBD1. CDR1 and CDR2 (germline): SGHTA, FQGNSA. The V and J ends lost 5 bases and 7 bases, in that order; junction bases with no gene match: 12. The CDR3 has 16 amino acids. Here the CDR3 reads CASSRQGQGWSNEQFF. In DNA, the CDR3 is TGTGCCAGCAGCCGCCAGGGACAGGGTTGGTCGAATGAGCAGTTCTTC.

This clonotype was counted ten times or more. The chain recombines TRBV28 with TRBJ2-1; no firm D call. The CDR3 totals 14 residues. V lost 7 bases and J 4 bases, leaving 14 bases between the germline ends. The germline V gene has CDR1 MDHEN and CDR2 SYDVKM. The CDR3, as DNA: TGTGCCAGCACTCCCGGTTCCCCTTACAATGAGCAGTTCTTC. Its protein product is CASTPGSPYNEQFF.